This T cell receptor (beta chain) was profiled in a study of OX40 agonist ivuxolimab in advanced cancers. Some clones are missing from TCRdb's copy, which holds only in-frame ones; the method was immunoSEQ multiplex PCR. The sample holds some 25,000 clones, about four fifths seen once. Study results and caveats: Average numbers of expanded clones were greater in CD8+ T cells than in CD4+.

As for this clone: Its antigen is unknown.

Germline assignment: CDR1 SGHAT and CDR2 FQNNGV. There are 15 residues in the CDR3. With 4 bases clipped from V and 2 bases from J, the junction kept 7 bases outside the gene matches. The starting material was CD4+ or CD8+ T cells sorted from blood, obtained in a trial of the OX40 agonist ivuxolimab. The TCR originated in an adult with an advanced solid tumor such as melanoma, head and neck, liver or kidney cancer. The chain carries TRBV11-2 and TRBJ1-1; TRBD1 aligns across 7 bases. The CDR3 region has the DNA TGTGCCAGCAGCTCCCGACAGGGACCTAACACTGAAGCTTTCTTT. This codes for CASSSRQGPNTEAFF.